This T cell receptor (beta chain) originates from a study of CD8 T cells in Susac syndrome. The CDR3 totals 11 residues. CDR1 and CDR2 from the germline V gene are SGHRS and YFSETQ. V was trimmed by 7 bases and J by 9 bases, leaving 13 bases between them. Random hexamers primed reverse transcription of about 0.5 to 1 ug RNA. The method of amplification for TCR beta CDR3 was immunoSEQ multiplex PCR, covering 54 Vbeta and 13 Jbeta. TCRdb ran MiXCR on the immunoSEQ multiplex PCR reads and lists one entry per CDR3 protein. Of under 200,000 distinct CDR3 sequences listed, just under 95% are singletons. This sequence originates from a human donor in good health. The sample comprised CD4+ T cells from PBMCs. The rearrangement links TRBV5-1 to TRBJ2-5, with D possibly called TRBD1 or TRBD2 (5 bases each). The CDR3 is CASGERDAQYF. CDR3 in DNA: TGCGCCAGCGGGGAACGGGACGCCCAGTACTTC.